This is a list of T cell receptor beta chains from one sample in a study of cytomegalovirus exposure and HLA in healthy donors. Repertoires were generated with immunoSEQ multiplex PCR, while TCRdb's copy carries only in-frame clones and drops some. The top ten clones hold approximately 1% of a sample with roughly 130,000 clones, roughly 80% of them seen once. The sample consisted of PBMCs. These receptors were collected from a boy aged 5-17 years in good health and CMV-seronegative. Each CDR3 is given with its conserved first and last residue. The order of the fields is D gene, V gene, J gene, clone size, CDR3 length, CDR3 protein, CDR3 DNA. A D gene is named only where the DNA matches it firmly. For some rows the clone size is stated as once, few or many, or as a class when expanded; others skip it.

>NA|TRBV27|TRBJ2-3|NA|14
CASSLSWGADTQYF
TGTGCCAGCAGTTTGAGCTGGGGGGCAGATACGCAGTATTTT
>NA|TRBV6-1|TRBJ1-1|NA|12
CASRPVNTEAFF
TGTGCCAGCAGACCGGTGAACACTGAAGCTTTCTTT
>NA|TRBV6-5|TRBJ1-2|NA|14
CASSQPGQPYGYTF
TGTGCCAGCAGTCAACCGGGACAACCCTATGGCTACACCTTC
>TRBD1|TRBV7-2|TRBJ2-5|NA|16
CASSPRNYRGQETQYF
TGTGCCAGCAGCCCACGAAACTACAGGGGGCAAGAGACCCAGTACTTC
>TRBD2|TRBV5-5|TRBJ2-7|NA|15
CASTKGLAGAYEQYF
TGTGCCAGCACCAAGGGACTAGCGGGAGCGTACGAGCAGTACTTC
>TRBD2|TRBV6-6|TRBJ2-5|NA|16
CASGAVAGGSQETQYF
TGTGCCAGCGGAGCGGTAGCGGGAGGGAGCCAAGAGACCCAGTACTTC
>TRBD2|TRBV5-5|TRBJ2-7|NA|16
CASSPAGTSGPREQYF
TGTGCCAGCAGCCCGGCCGGGACTAGCGGGCCCCGGGAGCAGTACTTC
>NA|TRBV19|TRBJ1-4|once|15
CASNALQGGREKLFF
TGTGCCAGTAACGCCTTACAGGGCGGTCGGGAAAAACTGTTTTTT
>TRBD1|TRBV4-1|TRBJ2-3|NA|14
CASGSGGSGDTQYF
TGCGCCAGCGGTTCAGGGGGCTCGGGAGATACGCAGTATTTT
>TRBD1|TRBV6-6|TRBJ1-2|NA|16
CASSALRDRANYGYTF
TGTGCCAGCAGTGCCCTTCGGGACAGAGCTAACTATGGCTACACCTTC
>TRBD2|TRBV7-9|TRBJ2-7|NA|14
CASSLSGGPLEQYF
TGTGCCAGCAGCCTTTCGGGAGGGCCGCTTGAGCAGTACTTC
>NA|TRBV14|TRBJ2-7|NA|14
CASSYYTGFHEQYF
TGTGCCAGCAGTTACTACACAGGGTTCCACGAGCAGTACTTC
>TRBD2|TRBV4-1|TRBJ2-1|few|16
CASSQVGLAGGNEQFF
TGCGCCAGCAGCCAAGTGGGACTAGCGGGAGGCAATGAGCAGTTCTTC
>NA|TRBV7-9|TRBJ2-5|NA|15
CASSSRGAGQETQYF
TGTGCCAGCAGCTCACGGGGGGCCGGCCAAGAGACCCAGTACTTC
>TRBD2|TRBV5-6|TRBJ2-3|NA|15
CASSVVREEADTQYF
TGTGCCAGCAGCGTAGTGCGGGAGGAGGCAGATACGCAGTATTTT
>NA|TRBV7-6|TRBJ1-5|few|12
CASSFPNQPQHF
TGTGCCAGCAGCTTCCCTAATCAGCCCCAGCATTTT
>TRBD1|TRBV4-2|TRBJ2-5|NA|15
CASSQEGQDQETQYF
TGTGCCAGCAGCCAAGAGGGACAGGACCAAGAGACCCAGTACTTC
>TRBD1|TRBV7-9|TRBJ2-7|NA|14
CASSQDRGKYEQYF
TGTGCCAGCAGCCAAGACAGGGGGAAGTACGAGCAGTACTTC
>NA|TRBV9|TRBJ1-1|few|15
CASSVAPGQNTEAFF
TGTGCCAGCAGCGTAGCCCCAGGTCAGAACACTGAAGCTTTCTTT
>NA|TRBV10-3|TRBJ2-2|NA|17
CAISGKEGSTNTGELFF
TGTGCCATCAGTGGTAAGGAGGGGTCCACGAACACCGGGGAGCTGTTTTTT
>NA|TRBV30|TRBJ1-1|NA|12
CAWTAAQGEAFF
TGTGCCTGGACCGCGGCCCAGGGTGAAGCTTTCTTT
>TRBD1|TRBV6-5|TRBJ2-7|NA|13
CASSQGVPYEQYF
TGTGCCAGCAGCCAGGGGGTCCCCTACGAGCAGTACTTC
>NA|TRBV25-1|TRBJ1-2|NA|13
CASRGMVTGGYTF
TGTGCCAGCAGAGGAATGGTGACTGGTGGCTACACCTTC
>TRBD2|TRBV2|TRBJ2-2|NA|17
CASSEALAGSVAGELFF
TGTGCCAGCAGTGAAGCCCTAGCGGGAAGTGTCGCCGGGGAGCTGTTTTTT
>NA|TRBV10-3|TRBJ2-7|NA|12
CAISDNSYEQYF
TGTGCCATCAGTGACAATTCCTACGAGCAGTACTTC
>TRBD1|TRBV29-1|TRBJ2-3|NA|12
CSVLTGSDTQYF
TGCAGCGTCCTGACAGGGTCAGATACGCAGTATTTT
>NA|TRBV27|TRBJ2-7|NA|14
CASSLGLPGEEQYF
TGTGCCAGCAGTCTGGGACTCCCTGGCGAGGAGCAGTACTTC
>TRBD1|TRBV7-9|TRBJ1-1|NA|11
CASGTGQGAFF
TGTGCCAGCGGAACGGGACAGGGAGCTTTCTTT
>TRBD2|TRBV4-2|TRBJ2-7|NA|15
CASSQDLAGSYEQYF
TGTGCCAGCAGCCAAGATCTAGCGGGATCCTACGAGCAGTACTTC
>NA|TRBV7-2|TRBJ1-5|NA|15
CASSLEAGMDQPQHF
TGTGCCAGCAGCTTAGAGGCAGGGATGGATCAGCCCCAGCATTTT
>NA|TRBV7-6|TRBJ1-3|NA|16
CASSSHTRESGNTIYF
TGTGCCAGCAGCTCACACACACGGGAATCTGGAAACACCATATATTTT
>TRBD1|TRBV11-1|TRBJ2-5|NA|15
CASSLFDRAQETQYF
TGTGCCAGCAGCTTATTTGACAGGGCCCAAGAGACCCAGTACTTC
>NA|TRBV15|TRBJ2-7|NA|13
CATSRDRGHEQYF
TGTGCCACCAGCAGAGATCGGGGTCACGAGCAGTACTTC
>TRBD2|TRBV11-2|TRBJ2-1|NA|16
CASSFPGLAAYNEQFF
TGTGCCAGCAGCTTTCCGGGACTAGCGGCCTACAATGAGCAGTTCTTC
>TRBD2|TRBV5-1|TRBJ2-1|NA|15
CASSVLAGGESEQFF
TGCGCCAGCAGCGTTCTAGCGGGAGGTGAGAGTGAGCAGTTCTTC
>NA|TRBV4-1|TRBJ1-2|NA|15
CASSQEGAKGYGYTF
TGCGCCAGCAGCCAAGAAGGGGCGAAAGGGTATGGCTACACCTTC
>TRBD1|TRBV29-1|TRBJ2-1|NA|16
CSVETYRDRWGYEQFF
TGCAGCGTTGAAACGTATAGGGACAGGTGGGGATATGAGCAGTTCTTC
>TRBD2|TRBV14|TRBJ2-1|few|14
CASSQELAGKGQFF
TGTGCCAGCAGCCAAGAACTAGCGGGCAAGGGGCAGTTCTTC
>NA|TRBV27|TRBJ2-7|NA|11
CASSTTYEQYF
TGTGCCAGCAGTACAACCTACGAGCAGTACTTC
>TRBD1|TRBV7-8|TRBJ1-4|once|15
CASSLDQGAGEKLFF
TGTGCCAGCAGCTTAGACCAGGGGGCCGGCGAAAAACTGTTTTTT
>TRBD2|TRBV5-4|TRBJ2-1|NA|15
CASSTSTSGENEQFF
TGTGCCAGCAGCACCTCGACTAGCGGGGAAAATGAGCAGTTCTTC
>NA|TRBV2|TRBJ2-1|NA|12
CASKSFSNEQFF
TGTGCCAGCAAGTCGTTCAGCAATGAGCAGTTCTTC
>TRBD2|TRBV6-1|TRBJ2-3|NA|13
CASGLEGPDTQYF
TGTGCCAGCGGACTAGAGGGGCCAGATACGCAGTATTTT
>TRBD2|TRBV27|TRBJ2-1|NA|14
CASSLLAGAGEQFF
TGTGCCAGCAGTTTACTAGCGGGGGCGGGGGAGCAGTTCTTC